The sequence of this T cell receptor beta chain was determined in a study of T-cell memory formation after mild COVID-19. For the study at large: The study found TCR clusters largely donor specific. The study's findings and limits: Contracting CD4+ clones lay largely in CM and EM, with CD8+ ones residing in EMRA.

Germline V gene lookup returns CDR1 MNHNY and CDR2 SVGAGI (reference sequence). CDR3 length: 12 residues. V was cut by 8 bases and J by 10 bases, with 17 bases left in between. Note on this clonotype: Its matching antigen is unknown.

5'RACE primed at constant segments yielded TCR alpha and TCR beta cDNA libraries bearing sample barcodes and UMIs. TCRdb processed the 5' RACE reads anew with MiXCR; each CDR3 protein has one entry. Of some 290,000 distinct CDR3 sequences in the sample, under 20% are singletons; the top ten hold around 23%. Sequencing was performed on PBMCs or a T cell subset sorted from them (not recorded which). The receptor was derived from a man aged 18 to 35 who had mild COVID-19 (a few samples of this study predate the infection). Cell type and time point are not known. The chain has TRBV6-6 and TRBJ1-1; the D gene is possibly TRBD1 (6 bases). CDR3 sequence reads: CASASEGVAAFF. As DNA, the CDR3 is TGTGCCAGCGCATCTGAGGGGGTTGCAGCTTTCTTT.